These T cell receptor beta chains were read from a single sample in a study of blood T cell repertoires in COVID-19. The method was immunoSEQ multiplex PCR; TCRdb's version includes in-frame clones alone and lacks a portion of them. This sample has over 90,000 clones, with 75% to 85% found just once. Sequencing used peripheral blood. These receptors originate from a man older than 75 with COVID-19, enrolled during active disease. The CDR3 runs from the conserved cysteine through the conserved F or W.

>TRBV7-9|TRBJ1-5
CASSHGGQINQPQHF
>TRBV9|TRBJ2-3
CASSVSPELSTDTQYF
>TRBV30|TRBJ2-2
CAWSGDSMGTGELFF
>TRBV7-2|TRBJ1-5
CASSSGRGGGQPQHF
>TRBV27|TRBJ2-2
CASRRLAGPHRGAVF
>TRBV2|TRBJ2-2
CASRGQGGTGELFF
>TRBV25-1|TRBJ1-1
CASSENRGGTEAFF
>TRBV3-1/TRBV3-2|TRBJ2-7
CASSQVPSGAYEQYF
>TRBV7-2|TRBJ2-4
CASSLHLAGGMNIQYF
>TRBV11-2|TRBJ1-6
CASSLGTGMYNSPLHF
>TRBV30|TRBJ2-7
CAWSADTGALVSYEQYF
>TRBV9|TRBJ1-4
CASSDGTGNNEKLFF
>TRBV5-5|TRBJ1-1
CASSLETGFLAEAFF
>TRBV19|TRBJ1-4
CATQGGTNEKLFF
>TRBV5-4|TRBJ2-4
CASSLGLSGAKNIQYF
>TRBV19|TRBJ1-5
CASSIDQVGGRAQHF
>TRBV6-5|TRBJ1-2
CASSYNRVDGYTF
>TRBV6-5|TRBJ2-1
CASGRSGRAGNEQFF
>TRBV2|TRBJ1-5
CASSEWGVHQPQHF
>TRBV2|TRBJ2-7
CASSEGPPETYEQYF
>TRBV6-5|TRBJ1-5
CASSRQGYGNQPQHF
>TRBV27|TRBJ2-1
CASRKEAGTYNEQFF
>TRBV6-6|TRBJ1-5
CASSYSAQGAGQPQHF
>TRBV28|TRBJ1-1
CASSPPGVTEAFF
>TRBV10-3|TRBJ2-1
CANQREGGYNEQFF
>TRBV19|TRBJ2-5
CASSPMSTGSETQYF
>TRBV7-3|TRBJ1-6
CASSSTGSNSPLHF
>TRBV7-2|TRBJ1-5
CASSPRRGLQPQHF
>TRBV2|TRBJ2-3
CVSSEIASGTDTQYF
>TRBV5-1|TRBJ1-3
CASSAAGGSGNTIYF
>TRBV25-1|TRBJ1-6
CASSQTVSSYNSPLHF
>TRBV12-3/TRBV12-4|TRBJ2-5
CASSSRKETQYF
>TRBV10-1|TRBJ2-3
CASSPTSGRSTDTQYF
>TRBV18|TRBJ2-7
CASSPEKWEGFYEQYF
>TRBV5-4|TRBJ2-5
CASSLERYQETQYF
>TRBV5-1|TRBJ1-3
CASSLGPGGSGNTIYF
>TRBV19|TRBJ1-6
CATRTGSSPLHF
>TRBV7-3|TRBJ1-6
CASSLTRVGASPLHF
>TRBV7-2|TRBJ1-2
CASSFGGRTRPVYGYTF
>TRBV19|TRBJ2-1
CASSFSYYTSGVYNEQFF
>TRBV11-3|TRBJ2-5
CASSLSGAGVETQYF
>TRBV6-6|TRBJ2-1
CASGGSSYNEQFF
>TRBV2|TRBJ1-1
CASSDPRTEAFF
>TRBV18|TRBJ2-7
CASSPTGNSYEQYF
>TRBV30|TRBJ2-2
CAWAPGREGGGELFF
>TRBV3-1/TRBV3-2|TRBJ1-5
CASSQVQGGQPQHF
>TRBV5-5|TRBJ2-2
CASSLLGVSGELFF
>TRBV2|TRBJ2-7
CASSEVTGGSYEQYF
>TRBV5-6|TRBJ2-2
CASSLSAPGELFF
>TRBV2|TRBJ2-5
CASSLDSQETQYF
>TRBV6-5|TRBJ1-1
CASSYGQGGGTEAFF
>TRBV28|TRBJ1-5
CASSYTGTGVQPQHF
>TRBV30|TRBJ1-5
CAWGGGRGQPQHF
>TRBV6-5|TRBJ1-1
CASSSGYTEAFF
>TRBV19|TRBJ1-2
CASSIPGQTFGYTF